The rows below give T cell receptor beta chains drawn from one sample of a study of human T cells and chemical hapten exposure. A single record per CDR3 protein comes from TCRdb applying MiXCR to the RACE reads. The sample has roughly 180,000 distinct CDR3 sequences; under 25% are singletons. The sample here was whole blood, taken in connection with sensitization to the hapten diphenylcyclopropenone (DPC). The receptor source for this set is a woman between 50 and 59 years old with alopecia areata. Some clones in this sample may be carry-over from other donors' samples. The CDR3 runs from the conserved cysteine through the conserved F or W.

v_call: TRBV18
cdr3_length: 12
cdr3_aa: CASSPPNQPQHF

v_call: TRBV27
cdr3_length: 13
cdr3_aa: CASRKQGAYEQYF

v_call: TRBV29-1
cdr3_length: 16
cdr3_aa: CSVALPTGLNTGELFF

v_call: TRBV29-1
cdr3_length: 14
cdr3_aa: CSVEQGVGRYGYTF

v_call: TRBV15
cdr3_length: 13
cdr3_aa: CATSRDLGTEQFF

v_call: TRBV4-2
cdr3_length: 16
cdr3_aa: CASSQVPSGGRDIQYF

v_call: TRBV29-1
cdr3_length: 14
cdr3_aa: CSVDPGPYFYGYTF

v_call: TRBV20-1
cdr3_length: 14
cdr3_aa: CSARPPTMNTEAFF

v_call: TRBV15
cdr3_length: 16
cdr3_aa: CATSRVPTGGEEKLFF

v_call: TRBV20-1
cdr3_length: 15
cdr3_aa: CSASRGFEAKNIQYF

v_call: TRBV11-2
cdr3_length: 14
cdr3_aa: CASSLAGENNEQFF

v_call: TRBV11-2
cdr3_length: 16
cdr3_aa: CASSLVAGSSYNEQFF

v_call: TRBV29-1
cdr3_length: 12
cdr3_aa: CSVEGQGAEQYF

v_call: TRBV7-9
cdr3_length: 14
cdr3_aa: CASTNRQGAPGYTF

v_call: TRBV20-1
cdr3_length: 16
cdr3_aa: CSAPKEGQGGSYEQYF

v_call: TRBV21-1
cdr3_length: 16
cdr3_aa: CATFIAGGLNCNEQFF

v_call: TRBV11-2
cdr3_length: 13
cdr3_aa: CASTRWGYPEAFF

v_call: TRBV20-1
cdr3_length: 15
cdr3_aa: CSAETGDLQRKTQYF

v_call: TRBV7-9
cdr3_length: 14
cdr3_aa: CASSGGGKTTEAFF

v_call: TRBV6-5
cdr3_length: 11
cdr3_aa: CASTYRDTQYF

v_call: TRBV5-1
cdr3_length: 12
cdr3_aa: CASGGSGNTIYF

v_call: TRBV3-1
cdr3_length: 16
cdr3_aa: CASSHRSGRAYNEQFF

v_call: TRBV7-9
cdr3_length: 17
cdr3_aa: CASSFARQVIFSQPQHF

v_call: TRBV24-1
cdr3_length: 16
cdr3_aa: CATSDTGQSYYNEQFF

v_call: TRBV11-2
cdr3_length: 13
cdr3_aa: CAVYRRTDTEAFF

v_call: TRBV25-1
cdr3_length: 15
cdr3_aa: CASSAPGVSYNEQFF

v_call: TRBV11-2
cdr3_length: 13
cdr3_aa: CASSLVGSFTLHF

v_call: TRBV7-3
cdr3_length: 15
cdr3_aa: CASSLNPGATGELFF